The text below deals with one T cell receptor beta chain. Its recognized antigen is unknown. The sample is drawn from a study of cytomegalovirus exposure and HLA in healthy donors (TCRdb year 2017). Turning to the overall study: According to an earlier analysis of 550 to 750 of the donors, roughly 180 million T cells yielded 117 million unique TCR beta sequences and about 300 Gb of sequence data. An early release that covered about 640 HLA-typed donors contained approximately 300 gigabases of sequencing data and 75 million to 100 million unique TCR sequences. Of the approximately 400 genotyped donors, 81% fell in the genetic ancestry cluster associated with self-reported Caucasian donors. The study aimed to test whether cataloging public T cell receptors could reveal signatures of past pathogen exposure. The study profiled the T cell repertoires of hundreds of subjects by immunosequencing and related them to cytomegalovirus serostatus. Along with the approximately 700-subject first cohort, a separate validation cohort of approximately 110 different subjects was used. To predict cytomegalovirus infection status, the study combined high-throughput TCR immunosequencing, statistical association of individual TCRs with disease status, and machine learning. A later analysis re-examined previously published TCR beta repertoires from over 500 donors and added high-resolution HLA genotyping to investigate patterns of TCR occurrence. Rather than drawing on any new phenotypic data, the later analysis identified candidate immune exposures from TCR beta sequences and the way those sequences occurred across donors. An earlier analysis of 587 of the donors used high-throughput TCR beta sequencing to judge whether each TCR beta V gene segment behaved as functional or pseudogenic. Alongside the repertoire data, information on donor age, sex, ethnicity and CMV serostatus was compiled. A later genetic analysis took genome-wide SNP genotypes for about three fifths of the roughly 670 donors and used that subset as a discovery cohort. All discovery cohort repertoires had been generated using a single sequencing platform. HLA typing covered class I and class II loci at four-digit resolution. Typing coverage differed by locus: A, B, C, DRB1 and DQB1 were typed in roughly 620-640 donors, DQA1 in about 550, DPA1 in 606, and DPB1 in just under 480. A few DR-DQ haplotypes were treated as single units for association and clustering because of strong linkage in the cohort. Across 398 genotyped donors of the cohort, an average of about 200,000 unique TCR beta nucleotide sequences per donor were sequenced, and 15% to 20% of those sequences were non-productive. Beyond this particular receptor, the publication reports: An earlier analysis of around 500 of the donors showed that most TCR beta V segments appeared in productive rearrangements either about 87% or about 30% of the time, which broadly matched IMGT annotations. In a later analysis, 15,000 to 20,000 TCR beta sequences were associated with specific HLA alleles at a false discovery rate of 0.05. Presence/absence analyses assumed roughly uniform sequencing depth across donors, an assumption that may not hold. HLA typing was unavailable for some donors at each locus, so association tests used only the typed subset. Several of the top co-occurrence clusters appeared to be linked to parvovirus B19, influenza, CMV and Epstein-Barr virus, according to a later analysis. An association between a missense DCLRE1C variant and V-gene and J-gene trimming of TCR beta chains was found in a later genetic analysis and replicated in an independent cohort. Most CMV-associated TCR beta chains appeared to be HLA-restricted in a later analysis, and the HLA associations seemed to be driven largely by CMV exposure. Only TCR beta chains were sequenced in this cohort, and the absence of alpha or paired-chain data limited detectable features. The 87-base-pair reads could not distinguish some IMGT-functional V segments, including TRBV6-2 and TRBV6-3, so those segments were excluded. For the cohort, immune exposure information was limited to CMV serostatus. A group of highly shared sequence variants was considered likely to be a technical artifact of the sequencing pipeline. Assigning TCR associations to individual alleles was difficult when HLA alleles, especially DR and DQ, strongly co-occurred. The earlier analysis of some 540 of the donors excluded about 16 rarely observed V segments, including chromosome 9 orphons, because counts were too low. A further reported finding was that TCR beta sequences accurately predicted the HLA-A and HLA-B alleles for most subjects in the first cohort. In both the original and validation cohorts, the classifier was reported to diagnose cytomegalovirus status with high specificity and sensitivity. In the study, some 160 TCR beta chains were listed as associated with cytomegalovirus. In a later genetic analysis, fewer N-insertions in productive TCRs were reported among donors in an Asian-associated ancestry cluster than the 666-donor mean. In a later analysis, HLA-associated TCR beta chains were found to be more clonally expanded and to have lower generation probabilities than equally common non-associated chains. The authors suggested that the approach could potentially be generalized to other disease states and immunological phenotypes. In a later analysis, TCR association rates were found to vary across HLA loci, with the most associated TCRs seen for DRB1 alleles and the fewest for HLA-C alleles. Across donors, most TCR sequences were observed very rarely, whereas some public TCRs were present in many individuals. A few of the identified cytomegalovirus-associated TCR beta chains were confirmed in vitro to be specific for cytomegalovirus antigens. Correlated functional status among segregating V segments might be attributable to linkage disequilibrium, but an unknown experimental factor could not be ruled out.

The CDR3 runs 15 amino acids, cysteine and phenylalanine included. Of all the DNA, just the CDR3 is kept, 45 bases in frame from base 1. Sequences SNHLY (CDR1) and FYNNEI (CDR2) are obtained from the germline V gene. V is cut back by 6 bases and J by 0 bases, with 5 bases in the junction unmatched. In total, fewer than 750 healthy bone marrow donors made up the cohort. At the time of sampling, every cohort member was nominally healthy, though immune exposures that went unrecorded were likely present. The donor was CMV seronegative and belonged to the group of 352 seronegative cohort members. A peripheral blood sample was provided by each donor, and peripheral blood mononuclear cells were used for TCR beta sequencing. Genomic DNA extraction from the blood cell samples was performed with the Qiagen DNeasy Blood Extraction Kit. The protocol used for the library was the immunoSEQ multiplex PCR assay. For the multiplex PCR, a mixture combining 60 forward primers for TCR Vbeta segments and 13 reverse primers for TCR Jbeta segments was used. Amplification of the CDR3 region of rearranged TCR beta genes was performed with a multiplex PCR assay on genomic DNA. The amplified TCR beta libraries were sequenced on the Illumina HiSeq System as 87-base-pair reads. In the paper's pipeline: A later analysis counted about 80 million unique TCR beta chains across the 650 to 700 repertoires, and 10 million to 12 million of these chains were shared by at least two donors. Raw reads were error-corrected and collapsed into unique sequences with a nearest-neighbor algorithm that merged closely related sequences to remove PCR and sequencing errors. CDR3 sequences were aligned to IMGT reference sequences to assign V, D and J gene segments. For a sequence to be retained, a match of at least six nucleotides was required to both a V gene segment and a J gene segment. Rearrangements were classified as productive when the CDR3 lacked stop codons and remained in frame with V and J, and all other rearrangements were classified as non-productive. CDR3 was defined by IMGT convention, running from the second conserved V-encoded cysteine to the conserved J-encoded phenylalanine. The earlier analysis of about 610 of the donors excluded sequences that lacked an unambiguous match to a single V gene segment. In an earlier analysis of 587 of the donors, a V segment was called functional when productive rearrangements were above 56.7%, and segregating when the standard deviation between donors exceeded 5%. A statistical classification framework was built for diagnosing cytomegalovirus status from the catalog of TCR beta chain sequences. In a later analysis, V and J genes were assigned by comparing TCR nucleotide sequences against IMGT/GENE-DB human TR gene sequences. In a later analysis, CDR3 sequences and most-parsimonious VDJ recombination scenarios were assigned using the TCRdist pipeline. In a later analysis, every TCR beta chain was defined by the combination of its CDR3 amino acid sequence and its V-gene family, and reads without a unique V-gene family were dropped. As a way to deal with suspected cross-contamination and a sequencing artifact, a later analysis dropped 640 or so nucleotide sequences that were highly shared and had low generation probability. A later analysis calculated a clonal expansion index for each public chain from normalized within-repertoire ranks of inferred template counts. A later analysis computed generation probabilities with a VDJ recombination model fitted to out-of-frame rearrangements, and checked the results against IGoR. In a later analysis, TCR-TCR, TCR-HLA and TCR-CMV co-occurrence was scored with hypergeometric tests, and a repertoire-size bias correction was applied to TCR pairs. To estimate false discovery rates, a later analysis permuted the HLA or CMV assignments 20 times. In a later analysis, co-occurring TCRs were grouped with DBSCAN, and TCRdist sequence similarity was added when clustering was performed within HLA-allele-positive subsets. Repertoires with fewer than 30,000 or more than 120,000 public chains were left out of co-occurrence clustering, as were a handful of repertoires with anomalous nucleotide sharing. TCRdb stores this immuneACCESS table with in-frame sequences only. Part of the clones is absent; in the studies checked, under half of the shortfall reflects unresolved V genes, and no reason is known for the rest. Clonal size and the V and J genes are those of that table, whereas D and trimming came from the DNA. The table of this sample itemizes 190,000 or so clones. Of the sample, around 0.7% is held by the ten largest clones.

This receptor was identified in a boy aged 5-17 years in good health and CMV-seronegative. Recombination linked TRBV2 to TRBJ2-1; the junction holds 7 bases that match TRBD1. The specimen sequenced was PBMCs. The CDR3 region reads CASSPGTVSYNEQFF. The nucleotides read TGTGCCAGCAGCCCCGGGACAGTCTCCTACAATGAGCAGTTCTTC.